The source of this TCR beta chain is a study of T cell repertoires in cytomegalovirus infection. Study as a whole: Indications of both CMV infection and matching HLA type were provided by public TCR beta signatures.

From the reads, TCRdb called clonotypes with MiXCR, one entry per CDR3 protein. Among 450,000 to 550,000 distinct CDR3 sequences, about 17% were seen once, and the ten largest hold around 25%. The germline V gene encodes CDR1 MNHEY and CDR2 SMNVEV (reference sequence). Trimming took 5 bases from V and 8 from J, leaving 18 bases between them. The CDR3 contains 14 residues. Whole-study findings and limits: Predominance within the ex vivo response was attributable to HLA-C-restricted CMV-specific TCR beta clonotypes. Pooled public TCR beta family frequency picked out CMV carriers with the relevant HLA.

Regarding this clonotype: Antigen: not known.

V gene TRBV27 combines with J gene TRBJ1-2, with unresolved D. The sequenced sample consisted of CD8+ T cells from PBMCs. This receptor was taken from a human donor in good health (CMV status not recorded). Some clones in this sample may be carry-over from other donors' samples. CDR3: CASSPTRTAGGYTF. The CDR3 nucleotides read TGTGCCAGCAGTCCCACACGTACAGCGGGGGGCTACACCTTC.